Presented here are 30 T cell receptor beta chains from one specimen sequenced in a study of T cell responses to AZD1222 COVID-19 vaccine. Sequencing used immunoSEQ multiplex PCR; TCRdb keeps in-frame clones, though not all of them. The sample has about 120,000 clones, over 75% seen once. This specimen was peripheral blood, taken on day 0 of MenACWY control vaccination. Every receptor here comes from an adult in good health.

This chain uses TRBV5-6 with TRBJ1-2, with TRBD1 matching over 7 bases. V gave up 1 base and J gave up 2 bases; unmatched junction bases: 2. Germline CDR1 is SGHDT and CDR2 is YYEEEE. The CDR3 covers 14 residues. The CDR3 loop reads CASSLTRGNYGYTF. Here the CDR3 DNA reads TGTGCCAGCAGCTTGACCAGGGGGAACTATGGCTACACCTTC.

This clone was recorded a few times. The V and J genes are TRBV6-5 and TRBJ1-4; the D is unclear. This CDR3 spans 14 amino acids. V lost 5 bases, J lost 8 bases, and 15 bases lay in between. Per germline, CDR1 MNHEY and CDR2 SVGAGI. The CDR3 DNA reads TGTGCCAGCAGTCGAACGCAGCTTGCCGAAAAACTGTTTTTT. Amino acid sequence: CASSRTQLAEKLFF.

The V and J genes are TRBV20-1 and TRBJ1-5, with a weak D call TRBD1 (6 bases). Trimming took 4 bases from V and 0 from J, leaving 13 bases between them. Germline-derived CDR1 and CDR2 are DFQATT and SNEGSKA (reference sequence). This CDR3 contains 15 residues. The CDR3 protein is CSATETGYSNQPQHF. CDR3 in DNA: TGCAGTGCTACTGAGACAGGATATAGCAATCAGCCCCAGCATTTT.

This sequence joins TRBV5-6 and TRBJ2-3; D not resolved. The V gene's germline CDR1 is SGHDT and CDR2 YYEEEE. Trimming took off 0 bases at V and 4 bases at J, with 6 bases between the two ends. The CDR3 totals 13 residues. In DNA, the CDR3 is TGTGCCAGCAGCTTGGGCCCGGCAGATACGCAGTATTTT. Protein: CASSLGPADTQYF.

The CDR3 bases are TGTGCCAGCAGCCAATGGACAGGGGGGAATTCACCCCTCCACTTT. It yields the protein CASSQWTGGNSPLHF. The V and J genes are TRBV16 and TRBJ1-6, with 10 bases aligning to TRBD1. The CDR3 totals 15 residues. Germline loops: CDR1 KGHSY, CDR2 FQNENV. V lost 1 base and J lost 7; bases outside the gene matches: 1.

This chain links TRBV11-3 with TRBJ2-1; 9 bases match TRBD2. The CDR3 extends over 20 amino acids. V was pared by 4 bases and J by 1 base, with 17 bases of the junction left unmatched. Germline CDR1 reads SGHNT; CDR2 reads YENEEA. CDR3: CASSSPSRGGAGHSYNEQFF. DNA for the CDR3: TGTGCCAGCAGCTCCCCCTCTCGCGGGGGGGCCGGTCATTCCTACAATGAGCAGTTCTTC.

The genes are TRBV20-1 and TRBJ1-5, with D uncertain. V was clipped by 1 base and J by 9 bases, with 7 bases between them. Per germline, CDR1 DFQATT and CDR2 SNEGSKA (reference sequence). The CDR3 contains 11 residues. CDR3 loop: CSARVGGPQHF. The CDR3 region has the DNA TGCAGTGCTAGAGTTGGCGGGCCCCAGCATTTT.

The chain is built from TRBV19 and TRBJ2-3; possible D gene TRBD2, 7 bases. Between the trimmed V and J ends, which lost 7 bases and 4 bases, there was a span of 18 bases. Germline CDR1 LNHDA, CDR2 SQIVND (reference sequence). The CDR3 loop spans 15 amino acids. The CDR3 DNA is TGTGCCAGTACCTCCCTTGGGGGGGCCGCAGATACGCAGTATTTT. Protein product: CASTSLGGAADTQYF.

The chain is built from TRBV27 and TRBJ1-5, with D perhaps matching TRBD1 (5 bases). The V and J ends lost 8 bases and 6 bases respectively, with 11 bases between them. Looked up from germline, CDR1 is MNHEY and CDR2 is SMNVEV (reference sequence). This CDR3 region has 12 residues. CDR3: CASGKGTQPQHF. CDR3 coding DNA: TGTGCCAGCGGTAAGGGGACTCAGCCCCAGCATTTT.

This clone occurred once. The chain has TRBV28 and TRBJ2-2; D gene uncertain. Germline V gene data show CDR1 as MDHEN and CDR2 as SYDVKM. Deletions cut 1 base from V and 7 bases from J, with 7 bases between. The CDR3 spans 13 residues. The CDR3 is CASSLFDGGELFF. The CDR3 DNA reads TGTGCCAGCAGTTTATTCGACGGCGGGGAGCTGTTTTTT.

The chain recombines TRBV3-1 (or the pseudogene TRBV3-2) with TRBJ2-1; 10 bases agree with TRBD2. This CDR3 is built from 14 residues. J lost 6 bases, V lost 8 bases, and 7 bases had no gene match. CDR1 and CDR2 (germline): LGHDT, YNNKEL (reference sequence). CDR3 amino acids: CASQLAGYGNEQFF. DNA for the CDR3: TGTGCCAGCCAACTAGCGGGGTATGGCAATGAGCAGTTCTTC.

This chain connects TRBV3-1 (or the pseudogene TRBV3-2) to TRBJ2-1, with a possible D match to TRBD1 (5 bases). V lost 0 bases and J lost 7, with 28 bases in between. The CDR3 spans 20 residues. The germline V gene has CDR1 LGHDT and CDR2 YNNKEL (reference sequence). CDR3 DNA sequence: TGTGCCAGCAGCCAAGAGCAGCAAAGGGGCCGCCAGGCAGTGGGGAATGAGCAGTTCTTC. Protein sequence: CASSQEQQRGRQAVGNEQFF.

The rearrangement links TRBV27 to TRBJ1-6, with 8 bases aligning to TRBD1. The trim removed 8 bases at V and 2 bases at J, leaving 8 bases unmatched. Germline-derived CDR1 and CDR2 are MNHEY and SMNVEV (reference sequence). The CDR3 is made up of 16 amino acids. CDR3 in DNA: TGTGCCAGCTCCGCTCAGGGGGCCACCTATAATTCACCCCTCCACTTT. The encoded protein is CASSAQGATYNSPLHF.

This clone was observed once. The chain combines TRBV2 with TRBJ1-2; 8 bases are a match to TRBD1. Germline V gives CDR1 SNHLY, CDR2 FYNNEI. CDR3 length equals 13 residues. V gave up 6 bases and J gave up 7 bases; unmatched junction bases: 7. CDR3 protein: CASRLTGDGGYTF. CDR3 sequence (DNA): TGTGCCAGCAGGCTGACAGGGGACGGTGGCTACACCTTC.

The gene calls are TRBV27 and TRBJ1-4, with TRBD1 identical over 8 bases. CDR1 is MNHEY, CDR2 SMNVEV, per germline (reference sequence). The V and J ends lost 5 bases and 6 bases, in that order; junction bases with no gene match: 2. CDR3 length: 13 residues. The CDR3 DNA sequence: TGTGCCAGCAGTGTACAGGGGGATGAAAAACTGTTTTTT. It is translated as CASSVQGDEKLFF.

The V call is TRBV7-9, the J call TRBJ2-5, with 7 nucleotides matching TRBD2. The germline CDR1 and CDR2 sequences are SEHNR and FQNEAQ (reference sequence). Unmatched junction bases numbered 7, after V lost 5 bases and J lost 4 bases. The CDR3 extends over 14 amino acids. DNA of the CDR3: TGTGCCAGCAGCCCTACTAGCGTCCGAGAGACCCAGTACTTC. Its protein is CASSPTSVRETQYF. The whole variable domain, remainder taken from reference TRBV7-9 and TRBJ2-5, is DTGVSQNPRHKITKRGQNVTFRCDPISEHNRLYWYRQTLGQGPEFLTYFQNEAQLEKSRLLSDRFSAERPKGSFSTLEIQRTEQGDSAMYLCASSPTSVRETQYFGPGTRLLVL.

The DNA for the CDR3 is TGTGCCAGCATCGGACAGGGTAGGAGGAATTCACCCCTCCACTTT. Translating it yields CASIGQGRRNSPLHF. The chain couples TRBV28 to TRBJ1-6; 8 bases are a match to TRBD1. From germline, CDR1 is MDHEN and CDR2 SYDVKM. Unmatched junction bases numbered 9, after V lost 7 bases and J lost 7 bases. This CDR3 comprises 15 residues.

V usage is TRBV5-6 and J usage is TRBJ1-2; no clear D. The CDR3 runs to 12 residues. V shed 0 bases and J shed 8 bases, with 8 bases lying between them. Germline CDR1 SGHDT, CDR2 YYEEEE. The CDR3 DNA is TGTGCCAGCAGCTTGGCCACCGCCGGCTACACCTTC. Its translation: CASSLATAGYTF.

This chain joins TRBV29-1 and TRBJ1-2; 9 nucleotides align to TRBD1. Trimming cost V 6 bases and J 4 bases; bases outside gene matches: 6. The CDR3 is 13 residues long. The germline V gene has CDR1 SQVTM and CDR2 ANQGSEA. The CDR3 DNA follows: TGCAGCGTAGGACAGGGGCCGCCCTATGGCTACACCTTC. The encoded protein is CSVGQGPPYGYTF. Based on the CDR3 plus reference TRBV29-1 and TRBJ1-2, the full variable domain is SAVISQKPSRDICQRGTSLTIQCQVDSQVTMMFWYRQQPGQSLTLIATANQGSEATYESGFVIDKFPISRPNLTFSTLTVSNMSPEDSSIYLCSVGQGPPYGYTFGSGTRLTVV.

This rearrangement joins TRBV4-3 to TRBJ2-7, with TRBD2 identical over 9 bases. This CDR3 is 17 amino acids long. The ends lost 0 bases at V and 3 bases at J; junction bases unmatched: 9. CDR1 and CDR2 from the germline V gene are LGHNA and YSLEER. CDR3 in amino acids: CASSQDHSAGGLYEQYF. As DNA, the CDR3 is TGCGCCAGCAGCCAAGACCACTCGGCGGGGGGGCTCTACGAGCAGTACTTC.

The chain couples TRBV4-2 to TRBJ2-3; D possibly corresponds to TRBD2 (7 bases). V was shortened by 4 bases and J by 3 bases, with 11 bases between the two germline ends. The germline CDR1 and CDR2 sequences are LGHNA and YNFKEQ. This CDR3 has 14 amino acids. The CDR3 region has the DNA TGTGCCAGCAGCCCGGGGGGCCCTACAGATACGCAGTATTTT. It is translated as CASSPGGPTDTQYF.

The genes are TRBV9 and TRBJ2-1; tentative D call: TRBD2 (6 bases). The CDR3 consists of 16 residues. Germline loops: CDR1 SGDLS, CDR2 YYNGEE. V lost 3 bases, J lost 0 bases, and 13 bases lay in between. CDR3 sequence: CASSEEGRSSYNEQFF. DNA of the CDR3: TGTGCCAGCAGCGAGGAGGGGAGAAGCTCCTACAATGAGCAGTTCTTC.

The rearrangement links TRBV28 to TRBJ2-7; a weak D match, TRBD2 (5 bases). From germline, CDR1 is MDHEN and CDR2 SYDVKM. This CDR3 is 17 amino acids long. Deletions cut 2 bases from V and 2 bases from J, with 19 bases between. The CDR3 sequence: CASSLRGLRLGTYEQYF. CDR3 sequence (DNA): TGTGCCAGCAGTTTAAGAGGACTGCGTCTGGGCACCTACGAGCAGTACTTC. Looking up the rest from reference TRBV28 and TRBJ2-7 gives the full variable domain: DVKVTQSSRYLVKRTGEKVFLECVQDMDHENMFWYRQDPGLGLRLIYFSYDVKMKEKGDIPEGYSVSREKKERFSLILESASTNQTSMYLCASSLRGLRLGTYEQYFGPGTRLTVT.

This chain's CDR3 is CASVGLAGIYNEQFF. CDR3 bases: TGTGCCAGTGTCGGACTAGCGGGGATTTACAATGAGCAGTTCTTC. The rearrangement links TRBV19 to TRBJ2-1; 12 nucleotides match TRBD2. In germline, CDR1 is LNHDA, CDR2 SQIVND (reference sequence). V was clipped by 8 bases and J by 4 bases; unmatched bases: 6. CDR3 length equals 15 residues.

The table lists this clone with a count of one. V and J are TRBV7-3 and TRBJ2-1, with 8 bases fitting TRBD1. The CDR3 loop spans 15 amino acids. With V trimmed by 4 bases and J by 2 bases, 4 bases remained unmatched. Germline V CDR1 and CDR2: SGHTA, FQGTGA. The CDR3, as DNA: TGTGCCAGCAGCTCTCAGGGGGCGGCCTACAATGAGCAGTTCTTC. It translates to CASSSQGAAYNEQFF.

The table lists this clone with a few counts. The chain employs TRBV27 and TRBJ2-3, with no clear D. The CDR3 runs 18 residues. The ends were cut back, 2 bases at V and 2 bases at J, with 20 bases in the middle. Germline V gene data show CDR1 as MNHEY and CDR2 as SMNVEV (reference sequence). This CDR3 is CASSLKEFGNADTDTQYF. The CDR3 nucleotides read TGTGCCAGCAGTTTAAAGGAGTTCGGAAATGCGGACACAGATACGCAGTATTTT.

V usage is TRBV5-1 and J usage is TRBJ1-4; D gene ambiguous. In germline, CDR1 is SGHRS, CDR2 YFSETQ. The length of the CDR3 is 15 residues. V was pared by 2 bases and J by 0 bases, with 8 bases between. CDR3 DNA: TGCGCCAGCAGCTTCGGGAGTGCAACTAATGAAAAACTGTTTTTT. Translating gives CASSFGSATNEKLFF.

The chain joins TRBV3-1 (or the pseudogene TRBV3-2) to TRBJ1-2, with D possibly TRBD1 on 5 matching bases. V was shortened by 4 bases and J by 6 bases, with 18 bases between the two germline ends. The CDR3 consists of 15 residues. Germline V gene lookup returns CDR1 LGHDT and CDR2 YNNKEL (reference sequence). The CDR3: CASSLGPGGRNGYTF. For the CDR3, the DNA is TGTGCCAGCAGCCTAGGCCCCGGGGGTCGGAATGGCTACACCTTC.

The chain is built from TRBV2 and TRBJ1-6; D unclear. From germline, CDR1 is SNHLY and CDR2 FYNNEI. Trimming took off 1 base at V and 1 base at J, with 5 bases between the two ends. CDR3 size: 15 residues. Here the CDR3 DNA reads TGTGCCAGCAGTGAAGGATTGTCCTATAATTCACCCCTCCACTTT. This codes for CASSEGLSYNSPLHF.

This clone was detected only once. CDR3 loop: CASSPRDRVYGYTF. CDR3 coding DNA: TGTGCCAGCAGCCCAAGGGACAGAGTCTATGGCTACACCTTC. The rearrangement joins TRBV5-5 to TRBJ1-2, with 7 bases lining up with TRBD1. The CDR3 totals 14 residues. Germline V lookup: CDR1 SGHKS, CDR2 YYEKEE (reference sequence). After removal of 4 bases from V and 4 bases from J, the junction contained 7 bases not matched to a gene.